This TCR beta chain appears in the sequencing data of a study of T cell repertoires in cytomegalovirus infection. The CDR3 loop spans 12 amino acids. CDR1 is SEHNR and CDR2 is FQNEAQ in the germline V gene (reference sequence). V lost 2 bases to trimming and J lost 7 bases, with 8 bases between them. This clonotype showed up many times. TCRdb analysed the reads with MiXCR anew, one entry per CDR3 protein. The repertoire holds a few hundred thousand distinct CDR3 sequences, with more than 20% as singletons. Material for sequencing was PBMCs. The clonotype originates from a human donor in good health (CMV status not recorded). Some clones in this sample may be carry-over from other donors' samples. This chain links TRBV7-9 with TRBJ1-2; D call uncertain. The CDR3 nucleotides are TGTGCCAGCAGCTTACTTCTTACTGGCTACACCTTC. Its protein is CASSLLLTGYTF.